The T cell receptor (beta chain) described here comes from a study of T cell repertoires in cytomegalovirus infection. Broader study findings: Across the ex vivo response, the dominant clonotypes were HLA-C-restricted CMV-specific TCR beta clonotypes.

Deletions cut 5 bases from V and 6 bases from J, with 17 bases between. The CDR3 consists of 15 residues. Germline CDR1 and CDR2: SGHVS and FNYEAQ. This clonotype has just a few counts. Its antigen is unknown. TCRdb analysed the reads with MiXCR anew, one entry per CDR3 protein. Of 750,000 to 950,000 distinct CDR3 sequences in the sample, about 27% were seen once. Material: cultured CD8+ T cells from PBMCs, obtained from culture after CMV antigen stimulation. This TCR was sampled from a human donor in good health (CMV status not recorded). Some clones in this sample may be carry-over from other donors' samples. V and J are TRBV7-6 and TRBJ2-1; D is tentatively TRBD1 or TRBD2 (7 bases each). CDR3 sequence: CASSKLPGGGNEQFF. The CDR3 DNA reads TGTGCCAGCAGCAAACTCCCAGGGGGGGGCAATGAGCAGTTCTTC. The entire variable domain, with the rest obtained from reference TRBV7-6 and TRBJ2-1, is as follows: GAGVSQSPRYKVTKRGQDVALRCDPISGHVSLYWYRQALGQGPEFLTYFNYEAQQDKSGLPNDRFSAERPEGSISTLTIQRTEQRDSAMYRCASSKLPGGGNEQFFGPGTRLTVL.